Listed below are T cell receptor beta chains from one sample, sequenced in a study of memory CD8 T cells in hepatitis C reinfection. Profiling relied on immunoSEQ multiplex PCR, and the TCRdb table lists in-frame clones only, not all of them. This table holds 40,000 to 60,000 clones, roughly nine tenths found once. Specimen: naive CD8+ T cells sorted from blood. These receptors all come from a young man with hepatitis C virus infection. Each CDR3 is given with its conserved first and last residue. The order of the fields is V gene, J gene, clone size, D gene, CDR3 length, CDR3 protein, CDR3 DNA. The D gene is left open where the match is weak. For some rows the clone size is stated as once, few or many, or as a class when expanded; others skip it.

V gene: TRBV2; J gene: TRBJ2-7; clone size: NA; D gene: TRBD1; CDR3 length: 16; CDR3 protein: CASRGDRTLPSYEQYF; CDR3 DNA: TGTGCCAGCAGAGGGGACAGAACACTACCCTCCTACGAGCAGTACTTC
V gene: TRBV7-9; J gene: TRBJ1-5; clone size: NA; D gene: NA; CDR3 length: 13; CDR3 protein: CASSLGPVQPQHF; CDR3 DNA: TGTGCCAGCAGCTTAGGTCCGGTTCAGCCCCAGCATTTT
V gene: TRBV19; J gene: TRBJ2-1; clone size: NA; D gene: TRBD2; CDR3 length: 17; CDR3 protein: CASSIAGGMGPYNEQFF; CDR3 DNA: TGTGCCAGTAGTATAGCGGGAGGGATGGGCCCCTACAATGAGCAGTTCTTC
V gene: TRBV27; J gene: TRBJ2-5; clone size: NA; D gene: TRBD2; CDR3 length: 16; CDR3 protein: CASSLGGGGALETQYF; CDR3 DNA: TGTGCCAGCAGTTTAGGAGGCGGGGGGGCCCTAGAGACCCAGTACTTC
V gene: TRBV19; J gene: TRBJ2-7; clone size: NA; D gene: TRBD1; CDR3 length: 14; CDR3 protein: CASSPGGFVYEQYF; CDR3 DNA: TGTGCCAGTAGCCCAGGGGGCTTTGTCTACGAGCAGTACTTC
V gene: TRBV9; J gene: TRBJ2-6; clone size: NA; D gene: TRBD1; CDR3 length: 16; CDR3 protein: CASSGRTGTGANVLTF; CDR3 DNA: TGTGCCAGCAGCGGGAGGACAGGTACTGGGGCCAACGTCCTGACTTTC
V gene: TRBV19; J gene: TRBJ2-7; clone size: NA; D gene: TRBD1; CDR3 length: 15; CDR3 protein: CASSTGTGTSHEQYF; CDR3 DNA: TGTGCCAGTAGTACGGGGACAGGCACTTCCCACGAGCAGTACTTC
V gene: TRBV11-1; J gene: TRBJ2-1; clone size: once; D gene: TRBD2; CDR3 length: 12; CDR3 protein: CASSLGLAEQFF; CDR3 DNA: TGTGCCAGCAGCTTAGGACTAGCGGAGCAGTTCTTC
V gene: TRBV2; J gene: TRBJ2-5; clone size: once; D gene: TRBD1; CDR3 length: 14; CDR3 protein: CASSVWRTGETQYF; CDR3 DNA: TGTGCCAGCAGTGTATGGAGGACAGGAGAGACCCAGTACTTC
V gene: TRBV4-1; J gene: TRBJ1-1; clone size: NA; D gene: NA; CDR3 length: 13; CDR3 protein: CASSPDGRAEAFF; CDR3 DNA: TGCGCCAGCAGCCCAGACGGTCGCGCTGAAGCTTTCTTT
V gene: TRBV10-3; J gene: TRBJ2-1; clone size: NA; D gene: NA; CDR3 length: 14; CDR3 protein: CASRLELAYNEQFF; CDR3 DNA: TGTGCCTCGCGACTAGAACTGGCCTACAATGAGCAGTTCTTC
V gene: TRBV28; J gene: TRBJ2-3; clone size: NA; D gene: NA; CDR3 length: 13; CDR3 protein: CASSFTVTDTQYF; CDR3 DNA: TGTGCCAGCAGTTTTACGGTAACAGATACGCAGTATTTT
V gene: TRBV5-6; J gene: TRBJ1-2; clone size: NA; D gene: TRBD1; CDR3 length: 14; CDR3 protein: CASRGQGTVSGYTF; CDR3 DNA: TGTGCCAGCAGAGGACAGGGCACCGTTAGCGGCTACACCTTC
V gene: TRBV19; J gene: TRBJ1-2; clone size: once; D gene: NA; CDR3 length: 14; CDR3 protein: CASSQQGFSYGYTF; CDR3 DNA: TGTGCCAGTAGTCAACAGGGTTTTTCCTATGGCTACACCTTC
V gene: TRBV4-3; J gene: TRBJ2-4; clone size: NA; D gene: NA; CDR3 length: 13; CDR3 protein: CASSQAPGSIQYF; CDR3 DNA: TGCGCCAGCAGCCAGGCCCCCGGGAGCATTCAGTACTTC
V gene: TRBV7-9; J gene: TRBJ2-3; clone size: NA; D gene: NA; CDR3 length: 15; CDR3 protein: CASSRGEGVMDTQYF; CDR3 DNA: TGTGCCAGCAGCCGGGGGGAGGGGGTGATGGATACGCAGTATTTT
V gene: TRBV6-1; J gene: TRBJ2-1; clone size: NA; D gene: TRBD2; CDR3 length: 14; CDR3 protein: CASRLLAGGYEQFF; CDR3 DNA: TGTGCCAGCAGATTACTAGCGGGAGGGTATGAGCAGTTCTTC
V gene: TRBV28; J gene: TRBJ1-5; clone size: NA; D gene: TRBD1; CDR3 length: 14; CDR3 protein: CASRRTGGNQPQHF; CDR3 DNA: TGTGCCAGCAGGCGGACAGGGGGCAATCAGCCCCAGCATTTT
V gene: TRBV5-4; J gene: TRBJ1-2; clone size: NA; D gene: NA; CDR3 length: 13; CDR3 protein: CASSLWGSYGYTF; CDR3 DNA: TGTGCCAGCAGCTTGTGGGGCAGTTATGGCTACACCTTC